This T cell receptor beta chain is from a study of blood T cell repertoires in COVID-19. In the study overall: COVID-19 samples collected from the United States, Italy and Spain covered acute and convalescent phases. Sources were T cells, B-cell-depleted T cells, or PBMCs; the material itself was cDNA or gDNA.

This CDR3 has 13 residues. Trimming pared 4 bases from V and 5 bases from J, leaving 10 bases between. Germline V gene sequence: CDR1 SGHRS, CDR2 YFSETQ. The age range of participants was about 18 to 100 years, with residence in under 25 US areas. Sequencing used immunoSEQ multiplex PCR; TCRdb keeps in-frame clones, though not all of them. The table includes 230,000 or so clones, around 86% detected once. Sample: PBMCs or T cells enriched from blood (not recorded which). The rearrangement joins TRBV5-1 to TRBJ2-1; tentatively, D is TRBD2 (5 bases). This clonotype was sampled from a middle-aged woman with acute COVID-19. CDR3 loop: CASSTRGNNEQFF. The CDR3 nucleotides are TGCGCCAGCAGCACCCGGGGTAACAATGAGCAGTTCTTC.